Here is one T cell receptor (beta chain) with its context. In the source study's methods: Amplification from reference gene primers served as the basis for estimated nucleated cell counts. The assay was immunoSEQ multiplex PCR, and TCRdb's table has in-frame clones only and misses some. Clonal size and the V and J genes are those of that table, whereas D and trimming came from the DNA. The sample has about 130,000 clones, approximately 88% seen once. The sample belongs to a study of blood T cell repertoires in COVID-19. As for the study in general: Samples came from the United States, Italy and Spain, spanning acute and convalescent COVID-19. PBMCs, B-cell-depleted T cells, or T cells were the source of the cDNA or gDNA that made up the material.

The CDR3 runs to 15 residues. Trimming removed 5 bases from V and 8 bases from J; junction bases left unmatched: 14. CDR1 MNHEY and CDR2 SMNVEV come from the germline V gene (reference sequence). This chain connects TRBV27 to TRBJ1-2; 7 positions match TRBD1. Sequencing input: peripheral blood. The clonotype comes from a man aged 45-65 years with acute or convalescent COVID-19. As DNA, the CDR3 is TGTGCCAGCAGTACCCTCTCGACAGGGAAAGGGGGCTACACCTTC. This encodes CASSTLSTGKGGYTF.